The clone carrying this T cell receptor beta chain was recorded only once. Clones were sequenced by immunoSEQ multiplex PCR, and TCRdb holds only the in-frame ones, with some missing. The table lists more than 110,000 clones, over 90% of them singletons. The germline V and J ends were trimmed by 3 bases and 3 bases, with 11 bases remaining between them. CDR3 length: 14 residues. Germline assignment: CDR1 SNHLY and CDR2 FYNNEI. This specimen belongs to a study of CD4+ T cells in melanoma. This sequence joins TRBV2 and TRBJ1-2; a possible D gene is TRBD1 (5 bases). This receptor was obtained from a human donor with melanoma. This chain's CDR3 is CASSDRNRYYGYTF. DNA for the CDR3: TGTGCCAGCAGTGACCGAAACAGGTACTATGGCTACACCTTC. Filled out from reference TRBV2 and TRBJ1-2, the complete variable domain reads EPEVTQTPSHQVTQMGQEVILRCVPISNHLYFYWYRQILGQKVEFLVSFYNNEISEKSEIFDDQFSVERPDGSNFTLKIRSTKLEDSAMYFCASSDRNRYYGYTFGSGTRLTVV.